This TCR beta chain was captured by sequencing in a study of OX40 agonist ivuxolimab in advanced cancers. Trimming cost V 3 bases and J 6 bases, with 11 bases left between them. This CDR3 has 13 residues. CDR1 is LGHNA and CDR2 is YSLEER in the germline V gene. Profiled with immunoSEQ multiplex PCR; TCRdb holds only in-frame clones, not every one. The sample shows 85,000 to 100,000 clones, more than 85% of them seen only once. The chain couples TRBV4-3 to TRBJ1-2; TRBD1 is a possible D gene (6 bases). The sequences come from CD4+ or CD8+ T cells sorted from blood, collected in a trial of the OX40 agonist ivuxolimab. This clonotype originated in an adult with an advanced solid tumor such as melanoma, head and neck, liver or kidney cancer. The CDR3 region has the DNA TGCGCCAGCAGCCAGGGACACCGAGATGGCTACACCTTC. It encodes CASSQGHRDGYTF.